This entry describes one T cell receptor (beta chain). Trimming took 3 bases from V and 1 from J; bases not matched to a gene: 2. This CDR3 is 14 amino acids long. The germline V gene encodes CDR1 WNHNN and CDR2 SYGVQD (reference sequence). This record comes from a study of T cell changes during pregnancy in multiple sclerosis. The table came from immunoSEQ multiplex PCR; TCRdb's copy has only in-frame clones and leaves some out. The sample includes tens of thousands of clones, roughly 91% of them seen just once. The chain recombines TRBV10-1 with TRBJ2-5; 7 positions agree with TRBD2. The specimen comprised peripheral blood, sampled in the third trimester of pregnancy. This receptor was taken from a female donor in good health, enrolled as a control in a pregnancy study. Here the CDR3 reads CASSDSGFQETQYF. In DNA, the CDR3 is TGCGCCAGCAGTGATAGCGGGTTCCAAGAGACCCAGTACTTC.